The clone carrying this T cell receptor beta chain was picked up a small number of times. Antigen unknown. V lost 7 bases and J lost 0, with 10 bases in between. Germline-derived CDR1 and CDR2 are MNHEY and SVGAGI. CDR3 size: 14 residues. These data are taken from a study of T cell repertoires in cytomegalovirus infection. Whole-study context: Recently described HLA-C-restricted plus well-studied HLA-B-restricted CMV epitopes were used. Findings and limits, study-wide: Ex vivo, HLA-C-restricted CMV-specific TCR beta clonotypes prevailed over the rest of the response.

From the reads, TCRdb called clonotypes with MiXCR, one entry per CDR3 protein. Seen here are some 920,000 distinct CDR3 sequences, around 30% observed once, and the top ten hold over 12%. This chain uses TRBV6-5 with TRBJ1-3, with D possibly TRBD1 on 6 matching bases. This clonotype was sampled from a human donor in good health (CMV status not recorded). Some clones in this sample may be carry-over from other donors' samples. The starting material was cultured CD8+ T cells from PBMCs, obtained from culture after CMV antigen stimulation. The CDR3 sequence is CASTDRSSGNTIYF. CDR3 DNA sequence: TGTGCCAGCACTGACAGGTCCTCTGGAAACACCATATATTTT.